The T cell receptor beta chain described here comes from a study of Ad26.COV2.S vaccination and SARS-CoV-2 variants. Study-wide background: Doses of Ad26.COV2.S were injected into muscle once or twice, 56 days apart.

Sequenced by immunoSEQ multiplex PCR; TCRdb stores in-frame clones only, minus some. Among 350,000 to 500,000 clones listed, about nine tenths were seen once. Treatment: roughly 18 received Ad26.COV2.S at low or high dose, single or two shots; a few received placebo; per-sample allocation not given. All samples were drawn on day 63, counting from the first vaccine or placebo injection. V was shortened by 0 bases and J by 2 bases, with 13 bases between the two germline ends. This CDR3 has 16 amino acids. CDR1 MNHEY and CDR2 SMNVEV come from the germline V gene (reference sequence). The source was peripheral blood, collected in a trial of Ad26.COV2.S vaccine versus placebo. This chain links TRBV27 with TRBJ1-2; weak D call: TRBD1 (6 bases). The TCR originated in a person aged 18 to 59 who received the Ad26.COV2.S COVID-19 vaccine or a placebo. The CDR3 coding sequence is TGTGCCAGCAGTTTATCCCCCTACAGGGCCAACTATGGCTACACCTTC. Translation: CASSLSPYRANYGYTF.